These 5 T cell receptor beta chains share one sample of origin, sequenced in a study of T cells in Graves' hyperthyroidism and ophthalmopathy (dated by TCRdb to between 2018 and 2020). Library creation used multiplex PCR. The reads were generated on an Illumina HiSeq 2000. The TCR beta CDR3 regions were amplified from RNA transcripts. The first round of RT-PCR for the TCR CDR3 was performed with the HTBI primer set and the Qiagen OneStep RT-PCR kit. TCRdb passed the public sequencing reads through fastp at Q25 and MiXCR, retaining productive beta sequences. Rows merge per CDR3 protein into single entries with the most common DNA and genes. This sample has 34,000 or so distinct CDR3 sequences in its table, and 40% to 65% of those were observed once. The ten most abundant clones make up roughly 25% of the sample. The specimen was blood. The receptors shown here come from a woman in her thirties or forties with Graves' ophthalmopathy.

The chain combines TRBV19 with TRBJ2-2; 8 bases align to TRBD2. The length of the CDR3 is 14 residues. The junction had 9 bases not matched to a gene; V was cut back by 6 bases and J by 9 bases. Germline loops: CDR1 LNHDA, CDR2 SQIVND (reference sequence). DNA for the CDR3: TGTGCCAGTAGAGAGACTAGCGCCGCCAGGGAGCTGTTTTTT. It encodes CASRETSAARELFF. Using reference TRBV19 and TRBJ2-2 for the parts outside the CDR3, the full variable domain is DGGITQSPKYLFRKEGQNVTLSCEQNLNHDAMYWYRQDPGQGLRLIYYSQIVNDFQKGDIAEGYSVSREKKESFPLTVTSAQKNPTAFYLCASRETSAARELFFGEGSRLTVL.

Note on this clonotype: The junction departs from germline at one end; a sequencing error may be responsible. The J gene is TRBJ2-7, the V gene TRBV10-3; the match to TRBD1 covers 9 bases. CDR1 is ENHRY and CDR2 is SYGVKD in the germline V gene. This CDR3 is 15 amino acids long. CDR3 sequence reads: CAFSDRPGTGNEQYF. The CDR3 DNA sequence: TGTGCCTTCAGTGATCGTCCCGGGACAGGGAATGAGCAGTACTTC.

This clonotype was seen ten or more times. The rearrangement uses TRBV11-3 and TRBJ2-7; 7 bases align to TRBD2. The germline gives CDR1 SGHNT, CDR2 YENEEA. After removal of 5 bases from V and 4 bases from J, the junction contained 14 bases not matched to a gene. The CDR3 has 16 amino acids. The CDR3 loop is CASSPRGVAGFYEQYF. The DNA for the CDR3 is TGTGCCAGCAGCCCCCGGGGGGTAGCGGGTTTTTACGAGCAGTACTTC.

This clonotype was found many times. The chain employs TRBV14 and TRBJ2-3, with TRBD2 matching 9 bases. CDR1 and CDR2 from the germline V gene are SGHDN and FVKESK. The CDR3 contains 17 residues. V dropped 1 base and J dropped 4; count of bases not matched to a gene: 9. The CDR3 sequence: CASSQVVAGVGADTQYF. The CDR3 DNA reads as TGTGCCAGCAGCCAAGTCGTAGCGGGAGTCGGAGCAGATACGCAGTATTTT.

This clonotype was recorded at least ten times. This chain uses TRBV5-1 with TRBJ2-1; TRBD2 agrees at 12 bases. Trimming at V came to 0 bases and at J to 8 bases, leaving 6 bases not matched to a gene. The CDR3 totals 16 residues. Germline V gene sequence: CDR1 SGHRS, CDR2 YFSETQ. The CDR3 DNA sequence: TGCGCCAGCAGCTTGGCCAAGACTAGCGGGGGCGATGAGCAGTTCTTC. It is translated as CASSLAKTSGGDEQFF.